Below, one TCR beta chain is given with its context. Its specificity is not known. The data belong to a study of cytomegalovirus exposure and HLA in healthy donors. The PCR ran on 60 Vbeta and 13 Jbeta primers. TCRdb keeps only in-frame clones here, not all; method: immunoSEQ multiplex PCR. The sample shows approximately 110,000 clones, about 73% of them seen only once. Points from the study as a whole: Looking again later, the authors saw that most CMV-associated TCR beta chains seemed HLA-restricted.

The sample was PBMCs. The source of this sequence is a woman aged 50 to 60 in good health and CMV-seropositive.

The DNA for the CDR3 is TGCGCCAGCAGTGAGTGGGCTAGCGGGTCGGCTGAGCAGTTCTTC. This encodes CASSEWASGSAEQFF. The chain links TRBV10-1 to TRBJ2-1, with TRBD2 identical over 8 bases. The V segment lost 1 base and the J segment 9 bases; nucleotides outside the gene matches: 8. CDR1 and CDR2 from the germline V gene are WNHNN and SYGVQD (reference sequence). The CDR3 contains 15 residues.